Shown below are 21 T cell receptor beta chains from a single sample sequenced in a study of blood T cell repertoires in COVID-19. Libraries were prepared by immunoSEQ multiplex PCR; TCRdb keeps only in-frame clonotypes and omits some of them. The sample consists of 55,000 to 70,000 clones, 80% to 90% of them appearing once. Input material: peripheral blood. The receptors were gathered from a woman younger than 30 with acute or convalescent COVID-19.

The rearrangement uses TRBV4-1 and TRBJ2-7; 11 nucleotides line up with TRBD1. CDR3 length: 15 amino acids. With V trimmed by 4 bases and J by 2 bases, 4 bases remained unmatched. The germline CDR1 and CDR2 sequences are MGHRA and YSYEKL. For the CDR3, the DNA is TGCGCCAGCAGCCCGGACAGGGGGCTGCCCTACGAGCAGTACTTC. Protein: CASSPDRGLPYEQYF.

This rearrangement joins TRBV5-6 to TRBJ2-1; no reliable D call. This CDR3 is built from 11 residues. V was pared by 3 bases and J by 7 bases, with 5 bases between. Germline loops: CDR1 SGHDT, CDR2 YYEEEE. The CDR3 region has the DNA TGTGCCAGCAGCTCCTTGAATGAGCAGTTCTTC. It translates to CASSSLNEQFF.

The V gene is TRBV5-1, the J gene TRBJ2-7; 9 nucleotides agree with TRBD1. Germline loops: CDR1 SGHRS, CDR2 YFSETQ. Trimming took 4 bases from V and 6 from J; bases not matched to a gene: 14. This CDR3 region has 16 residues. The CDR3 region has the DNA TGCGCCAGCAGCGAGGGACAGGGAATAGGGTACTCCGAGCAGTACTTC. As protein: CASSEGQGIGYSEQYF.

The chain employs TRBV6-6 and TRBJ1-1; D might be TRBD1 (6 bases). CDR3 length: 14 residues. V dropped 0 bases and J dropped 4 bases, with 9 bases sitting between them. The germline CDR1 and CDR2 sequences are MNHNY and SVGAGI (reference sequence). CDR3: CASSYSQGSTEAFF. CDR3 DNA: TGTGCCAGCAGTTACTCGCAGGGGAGCACTGAAGCTTTCTTT.

J is TRBJ1-1 and V is TRBV5-1; tentative D call: TRBD1 (5 bases). Germline V gene data show CDR1 as SGHRS and CDR2 as YFSETQ. The CDR3 runs to 14 residues. V lost 1 base, J lost 0 bases, and 7 bases lay in between. The CDR3 region has the DNA TGCGCCAGCAGCTTGACAGGAGTGAACACTGAAGCTTTCTTT. Its protein product is CASSLTGVNTEAFF.

The V call is TRBV24-1, the J call TRBJ2-2; 8 bases are a match to TRBD1. V lost 10 bases to trimming and J lost 4 bases; unmatched junction nucleotides: 4. Germline V gene sequence: CDR1 KGHDR, CDR2 SFDVKD. CDR3 length: 13 residues. The CDR3 nucleotides read TGTGCCACTCAGGGGGCGCGCACCGGGGAGCTGTTTTTT. Protein sequence: CATQGARTGELFF.

The count of this clone is one. V gene TRBV18 combines with J gene TRBJ2-1; 13 nucleotides match TRBD2. Germline CDR1 and CDR2: KGHSH and LQKENI. The V gene end was trimmed by 6 bases and the J gene end by 2 bases; junction bases not matched to a gene: 4. The CDR3 totals 16 residues. The CDR3 here is CASSRTSGSTYNEQFF. CDR3 nucleotide sequence: TGTGCCAGCTCCCGGACTAGCGGGAGTACCTACAATGAGCAGTTCTTC.

The genes are TRBV4-1 and TRBJ2-1; D is possibly TRBD2 (5 bases). CDR3 length: 17 amino acids. The germline V gene has CDR1 MGHRA and CDR2 YSYEKL. Between the trimmed V and J ends, which lost 0 bases and 1 base, there was a span of 13 bases. CDR3 region: CASSQDRQAGSYNEQFF. The CDR3 DNA sequence: TGCGCCAGCAGCCAAGATCGTCAGGCGGGTTCCTACAATGAGCAGTTCTTC.

The rearrangement uses TRBV5-1 and TRBJ1-1; 8 bases align to TRBD1. Trimming cost V 6 bases and J 3 bases; bases outside gene matches: 7. This CDR3 is built from 14 residues. Germline V gene sequence: CDR1 SGHRS, CDR2 YFSETQ. CDR3 bases: TGCGCCAGCAACGGACAGGGTTCGGACACTGAAGCTTTCTTT. Translated, it gives CASNGQGSDTEAFF.

Only a few counts were recorded for this clone. The chain couples TRBV5-6 to TRBJ1-1, with D perhaps TRBD1 (6 bases). Germline lookup yields CDR1 SGHDT and CDR2 YYEEEE. The CDR3 runs 14 residues. Trimming took off 3 bases at V and 5 bases at J, with 14 bases between the two ends. In DNA, the CDR3 is TGTGCCAGCAGCTCTATTACAGGGAGAACTGAAGCTTTCTTT. This translates into CASSSITGRTEAFF. Using reference TRBV5-6 and TRBJ1-1 for the parts outside the CDR3, the full variable domain is DAGVTQSPTHLIKTRGQQVTLRCSPKSGHDTVSWYQQALGQGPQFIFQYYEEEERQRGNFPDRFSGHQFPNYSSELNVNALLLGDSALYLCASSSITGRTEAFFGQGTRLTVV.

The chain links TRBV20-1 to TRBJ1-4; D call uncertain. From germline, CDR1 is DFQATT and CDR2 SNEGSKA (reference sequence). V was trimmed by 1 base and J by 7 bases, leaving 4 bases between them. The CDR3 totals 11 residues. CDR3 protein: CSARAREKLFF. CDR3 DNA: TGCAGTGCTAGAGCTCGTGAAAAACTGTTTTTT.

This clone was seen a single time. The V and J genes are TRBV30 and TRBJ2-5; 15 bases line up with TRBD2. The J segment lost 5 bases and the V segment lost 4 bases, leaving 8 bases of the junction unmatched. The V gene's germline CDR1 is GTSNPN and CDR2 SVGIG (reference sequence). The CDR3 has 16 residues. The chain's CDR3 is CAWNPGLAGGFETQYF. The CDR3 DNA follows: TGTGCCTGGAACCCGGGACTAGCGGGAGGTTTTGAGACCCAGTACTTC.

This chain joins TRBV27 and TRBJ2-5; 7 nucleotides match TRBD1. Germline CDR1 MNHEY, CDR2 SMNVEV (reference sequence). This CDR3 contains 17 residues. V shed 4 bases, J shed 4 bases, and the junction held 15 bases outside the gene matches. CDR3 nucleotide sequence: TGTGCCAGCAGTTCACTACAGACAGGGTTAGGCTTAGAGACCCAGTACTTC. Translating gives CASSSLQTGLGLETQYF.

The chain is built from TRBV7-8 and TRBJ1-3, with TRBD1 matching over 10 bases. Unmatched junction bases numbered 2, after V lost 3 bases and J lost 3 bases. Germline CDR1 SGHVS, CDR2 FQNEAQ. The CDR3 has 15 amino acids. CDR3 sequence (DNA): TGTGCCAGCAGCTTGACAGGGGGCATTGGAAACACCATATATTTT. Translation gives CASSLTGGIGNTIYF.

The genes are TRBV6-5 and TRBJ2-2; D ambiguous. V was shortened by 5 bases and J by 1 base, with 2 bases between the two germline ends. The CDR3 runs 12 residues. CDR1 is MNHEY, CDR2 SVGAGI, per germline. In DNA form, the CDR3 reads TGTGCCAGCAGTCAGAACACCGGGGAGCTGTTTTTT. Translated: CASSQNTGELFF.

The CDR3 reads CASSEWTGSNQPQHF. CDR3 nucleotide sequence: TGTGCCAGCAGTGAATGGACAGGGAGCAATCAGCCCCAGCATTTT. The chain uses TRBV25-1 and TRBJ1-5, with 8 bases that match TRBD1. Trimming removed 1 base from V and 1 base from J; junction bases left unmatched: 0. CDR1 and CDR2 from the germline V gene are MGHDK and SYGVNS. The length of the CDR3 is 15 residues.

The chain carries TRBV30 and TRBJ2-3; 12 bases are shared with TRBD2. From germline, CDR1 is GTSNPN and CDR2 SVGIG (reference sequence). CDR3 size: 14 residues. V shed 5 bases, J shed 5 bases, and the junction held 5 bases outside the gene matches. The chain's CDR3 is CAWELAGGGDTQYF. In DNA, the CDR3 is TGTGCCTGGGAACTAGCGGGAGGCGGAGATACGCAGTATTTT. Full variable domain (remainder filled in from reference TRBV30 and TRBJ2-3): SQTIHQWPATLVQPVGSPLSLECTVEGTSNPNLYWYRQAAGRGLQLLFYSVGIGQISSEVPQNLSASRPQDRQFILSSKKLLLSDSGFYLCAWELAGGGDTQYFGPGTRLTVL.

V gene TRBV7-8 combines with J gene TRBJ2-5; TRBD2 matches at 10 bases. Trimming at V came to 1 base and at J to 5 bases, leaving 10 bases not matched to a gene. The CDR3 consists of 17 residues. CDR1 and CDR2 from the germline V gene are SGHVS and FQNEAQ. The CDR3: CASSLEASGGLYETQYF. In DNA form, the CDR3 reads TGTGCCAGCAGCTTAGAGGCTAGCGGGGGTCTATATGAGACCCAGTACTTC.

This chain uses TRBV18 with TRBJ2-1; 11 bases map to TRBD2. Germline CDR1 KGHSH, CDR2 LQKENI. The trim removed 3 bases at V and 5 bases at J, leaving 9 bases unmatched. The length of the CDR3 is 17 residues. CDR3 sequence reads: CASSPIRLAGSNNEQFF. Here the CDR3 DNA reads TGTGCCAGCTCACCGATCAGACTAGCGGGATCGAACAATGAGCAGTTCTTC.

J is TRBJ1-5 and V is TRBV29-1; D possibly corresponds to TRBD1 (6 bases). The CDR3 is 13 residues long. V lost 6 bases, J lost 3 bases, and 12 bases lay in between. Looked up from germline, CDR1 is SQVTM and CDR2 is ANQGSEA. Here the CDR3 DNA reads TGCAGCGTCCGGGACAATTACAATCAGCCCCAGCATTTT. Amino acid sequence: CSVRDNYNQPQHF.

This chain links TRBV7-2 with TRBJ1-1; no clear D gene. The germline V and J ends were trimmed by 4 bases and 4 bases, with 10 bases remaining between them. The CDR3 totals 13 residues. CDR1 is SGHTA and CDR2 is FQGNSA in the germline V gene. The CDR3 region has the DNA TGTGCCAGCAGCTGGCAGACGGGCACTGAAGCTTTCTTT. Amino acids: CASSWQTGTEAFF.